This passage covers 4 T cell receptor beta chains from one sample sequenced in a study of control samples from healthy donors and cancer patients. Sequenced by immunoSEQ multiplex PCR; TCRdb stores in-frame clones only, minus some. Of about 140,000 clones in the sample, 75% to 90% were seen once. The sequenced sample consisted of blood. Receptors were obtained from a man aged 25-45 years in good health.

This chain joins TRBV19 and TRBJ2-1; perhaps D is TRBD1 or TRBD2 (5 bases each). The CDR3 extends over 14 amino acids. Germline CDR1 LNHDA, CDR2 SQIVND (reference sequence). V lost 4 bases, J lost 4 bases, and 11 bases lay in between. CDR3 residues: CASSRSWGYNEQFF. The CDR3 DNA sequence: TGTGCCAGTAGTAGGAGTTGGGGGTACAATGAGCAGTTCTTC.

The chain has TRBV24-1 and TRBJ2-1; D might be TRBD1 or TRBD2, each matching 5 bases. The CDR3 runs 16 residues. Germline V gene data show CDR1 as KGHDR and CDR2 as SFDVKD. V gave up 2 bases and J gave up 8 bases, with 18 bases separating them. The CDR3 sequence is CATSDSSFKGSDEQFF. The CDR3 DNA follows: TGTGCCACCAGTGATTCTAGCTTTAAGGGGAGCGATGAGCAGTTCTTC.

The chain joins TRBV5-8 to TRBJ1-5, with 7 bases aligning to TRBD1. Per the germline V gene, CDR1 is SGHTS and CDR2 is YDEGEE. The CDR3 spans 15 residues. The junction had 7 bases not matched to a gene; V was cut back by 1 base and J by 6 bases. The DNA of the CDR3 is TGTGCCAGCAGCTTGCTGGGGCAGGGGGTTCAGCCCCAGCATTTT. It translates to CASSLLGQGVQPQHF.

V and J are TRBV5-6 and TRBJ1-2; D ambiguous. The CDR3 is made up of 16 amino acids. The germline CDR1 and CDR2 sequences are SGHDT and YYEEEE. Trimming removed 4 bases at V and 2 bases at J, with 18 bases between. The CDR3 DNA follows: TGTGCCAGCAGCCCGGACGGAACCCATTCAAACTATGGCTACACCTTC. The encoded protein is CASSPDGTHSNYGYTF.